One sample yielded the 16 T cell receptor beta chains listed below, sequenced in a study of cytomegalovirus exposure and HLA in healthy donors. This PCR relied on a set of 60 Vbeta primers and 13 Jbeta primers. Libraries were prepared by immunoSEQ multiplex PCR; TCRdb keeps only in-frame clonotypes and omits some of them. This table has about 110,000 clones, 73% appearing once. The material sequenced was PBMCs. These TCRs come from a middle-aged man in good health and CMV-seronegative.

Turning to this clone: In the same sample, other DNA sequences code for this CDR3. This rearrangement joins TRBV30 to TRBJ2-6; possible D gene TRBD1, 6 bases. Germline values: CDR1 GTSNPN, CDR2 SVGIG (reference sequence). The CDR3 runs to 18 residues. Trimming took 2 bases from V and 1 from J, leaving 18 bases between them. Here the CDR3 reads CAWSRDISRGSGANVLTF. CDR3 DNA: TGTGCCTGGAGTAGGGACATTTCTAGGGGTTCTGGGGCCAACGTCCTGACTTTC. The whole variable domain, remainder taken from reference TRBV30 and TRBJ2-6, is SQTIHQWPATLVQPVGSPLSLECTVEGTSNPNLYWYRQAAGRGLQLLFYSVGIGQISSEVPQNLSASRPQDRQFILSSKKLLLSDSGFYLCAWSRDISRGSGANVLTFGAGSRLTVL.

The genes are TRBV19 and TRBJ2-3, with D maybe TRBD2 (6 bases). V lost 5 bases and J lost 7, with 16 bases in between. The germline V gene encodes CDR1 LNHDA and CDR2 SQIVND (reference sequence). This CDR3 is 14 amino acids long. CDR3 nucleotide sequence: TGTGCCAGTAGTCTACCGGGACTTTACTATACGCAGTATTTT. Translated: CASSLPGLYYTQYF.

The chain is built from TRBV5-6 and TRBJ2-1; TRBD2 agrees at 9 bases. Germline trimming cut 2 bases from V and 7 bases from J; bases unmatched to any gene: 7. Germline CDR1 SGHDT, CDR2 YYEEEE. The CDR3 has 15 amino acids. As DNA, the CDR3 is TGTGCCAGCAGCTTTGCTAGCGGGAAGGGGAATGAGCAGTTCTTC. Residues: CASSFASGKGNEQFF.

V and J are TRBV7-6 and TRBJ2-7; maybe TRBD2 (6 bases). In germline, CDR1 is SGHVS, CDR2 FNYEAQ. The V and J ends lost 5 bases and 5 bases respectively, with 19 bases between them. The CDR3 runs 15 residues. This CDR3 is CASSLTTDGRNEQYF. The CDR3 coding sequence is TGTGCCAGCAGCCTGACAACTGATGGGAGGAACGAGCAGTACTTC.

This clone has just a few counts. The chain joins TRBV7-9 to TRBJ2-3; 7 bases match TRBD1. V shed 4 bases, J shed 4 bases, and the junction held 5 bases outside the gene matches. Germline V gene lookup returns CDR1 SEHNR and CDR2 FQNEAQ (reference sequence). The CDR3 has 14 amino acids. DNA of the CDR3: TGTGCCAGCAGCTCCGGGACAGAGTCAGATACGCAGTATTTT. Its translation is CASSSGTESDTQYF.

J is TRBJ1-4 and V is TRBV2; 11 nucleotides agree with TRBD1. The V gene end was trimmed by 4 bases and the J gene end by 3 bases; junction bases not matched to a gene: 7. Germline values: CDR1 SNHLY, CDR2 FYNNEI. The CDR3 consists of 17 residues. The CDR3 protein is CASSADRGRVANEKLFF. The CDR3 DNA sequence: TGTGCCAGCAGTGCGGACAGGGGGCGCGTTGCTAATGAAAAACTGTTTTTT. Full variable domain (rest looked up from reference TRBV2 and TRBJ1-4): EPEVTQTPSHQVTQMGQEVILRCVPISNHLYFYWYRQILGQKVEFLVSFYNNEISEKSEIFDDQFSVERPDGSNFTLKIRSTKLEDSAMYFCASSADRGRVANEKLFFGSGTQLSVL.

The chain combines TRBV6-1 with TRBJ1-5, with a tentative D call TRBD1 (6 bases). Germline V lookup: CDR1 MNHNS, CDR2 SASEGT. This CDR3 contains 14 residues. V shed 7 bases and J shed 4 bases, with 14 bases lying between them. CDR3 coding DNA: TGTGCCAGCAAAAAACGACAGGATAATCAGCCCCAGCATTTT. This encodes CASKKRQDNQPQHF.

The V and J genes are TRBV7-2 and TRBJ1-4; 7 nucleotides align to TRBD1. Trimming cost V 1 base and J 3 bases; bases outside gene matches: 2. The CDR3 spans 15 residues. CDR1 and CDR2 from the germline V gene are SGHTA and FQGNSA. In DNA, the CDR3 is TGTGCCAGCAGCTTAGGGGGGACAGCTAATGAAAAACTGTTTTTT. Translating gives CASSLGGTANEKLFF.

The CDR3 loop is CASSPTTDSGNTIYF. As DNA, the CDR3 is TGTGCCAGCTCACCGACGACAGACTCTGGAAACACCATATATTTT. This chain connects TRBV18 to TRBJ1-3; the D gene is possibly TRBD1 (5 bases). Germline V gene lookup returns CDR1 KGHSH and CDR2 LQKENI. Trimming shortened V by 3 bases and J by 0 bases, and 9 bases separated the two germline ends. The CDR3 covers 15 residues. The whole variable domain, filled in from reference TRBV18 and TRBJ1-3, reads NAGVMQNPRHLVRRRGQEARLRCSPMKGHSHVYWYRQLPEEGLKFMVYLQKENIIDESGMPKERFSAEFPKEGPSILRIQQVVRGDSAAYFCASSPTTDSGNTIYFGEGSWLTVV.

This clone was found a few times. V usage is TRBV9 and J usage is TRBJ2-2; 9 nucleotides line up with TRBD1. Germline V lookup: CDR1 SGDLS, CDR2 YYNGEE. Trimming at V came to 4 bases and at J to 6 bases, leaving 7 bases not matched to a gene. This CDR3 has 15 amino acids. In nucleotides, the CDR3 is TGTGCCAGCAGCCCGAGGGGACAGGGCGCCGGGGAGCTGTTTTTT. It translates to CASSPRGQGAGELFF.

The table lists this clone with a few counts. CDR3 residues: CASSFRQGRNSGYTF. In DNA, the CDR3 is TGCGCCAGCAGCTTTAGACAGGGAAGGAACAGTGGCTACACCTTC. V gene TRBV5-1 combines with J gene TRBJ1-2, with 7 nucleotides matching TRBD1. Germline V gene data show CDR1 as SGHRS and CDR2 as YFSETQ. The CDR3 length is 15 residues. V trimming: 2 bases; J trimming: 7 bases; junction bases outside the gene matches: 11.

This clone was counted between two and nine times. The V gene is TRBV4-2, the J gene TRBJ2-7; TRBD2 is a possible D gene (6 bases). Trimming pared 0 bases from V and 3 bases from J, leaving 12 bases between. The CDR3 extends over 15 amino acids. Germline V gives CDR1 LGHNA, CDR2 YNFKEQ. The CDR3 region is CASSQDTSPDYEQYF. As DNA, the CDR3 is TGTGCCAGCAGCCAAGATACTAGCCCAGACTACGAGCAGTACTTC.

This clone was found once. J is TRBJ2-6 and V is TRBV27; TRBD2 matches 15 bases. Germline V gene sequence: CDR1 MNHEY, CDR2 SMNVEV (reference sequence). This CDR3 region has 17 residues. CDR3 sequence reads: CATGLAGGQAGANVLTF. The CDR3 coding sequence is TGTGCTACTGGACTAGCGGGGGGGCAGGCTGGGGCCAACGTCCTGACTTTC. Full variable domain (outside the CDR3, taken from reference TRBV27 and TRBJ2-6): EAQVTQNPRYLITVTGKKLTVTCSQNMNHEYMSWYRQDPGLGLRQIYYSMNVEVTDKGDVPEGYKVSRKEKRNFPLILESPSPNQTSLYFCATGLAGGQAGANVLTFGAGSRLTVL.

The chain combines TRBV19 with TRBJ1-3, with D possibly matching TRBD1 (6 bases). CDR1 and CDR2 (germline): LNHDA, SQIVND (reference sequence). The V end lost 1 base, the J end lost 0 bases, and 19 bases lay between the germline ends. This CDR3 region has 19 residues. DNA for the CDR3: TGTGCCAGTAGTATAGGGTTTGGGGACATCCGAAGCTCTGGAAACACCATATATTTT. It yields the protein CASSIGFGDIRSSGNTIYF.

In this sample, this clone turned up many times. The chain recombines TRBV7-2 with TRBJ1-3; D remains unclear. Per germline, CDR1 SGHTA and CDR2 FQGNSA. The V end was cut by 4 bases, the J end by 2 bases, with 6 bases between. This CDR3 comprises 13 residues. The CDR3 spells CASSSRAGNTIYF. CDR3 DNA: TGTGCCAGCAGCTCCCGGGCTGGAAACACCATATATTTT.

The rearrangement joins TRBV7-3 to TRBJ1-1; weak D call: TRBD1 (6 bases). The CDR3 sequence is 16 residues long. CDR1 and CDR2 from the germline V gene are SGHTA and FQGTGA. With 5 bases removed from V and 0 bases from J, the gap between germline ends came to 16 bases. CDR3 in DNA: TGTGCCAGCAGCGATCGGGGTAACAGGGTGAACACTGAAGCTTTCTTT. Translation gives CASSDRGNRVNTEAFF.